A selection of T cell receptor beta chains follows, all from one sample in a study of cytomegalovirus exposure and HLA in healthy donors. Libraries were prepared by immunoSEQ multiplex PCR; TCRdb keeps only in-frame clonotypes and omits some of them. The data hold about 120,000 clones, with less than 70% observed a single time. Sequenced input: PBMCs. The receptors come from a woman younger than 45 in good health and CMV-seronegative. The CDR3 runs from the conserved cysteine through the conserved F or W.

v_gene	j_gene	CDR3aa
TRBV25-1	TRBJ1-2	CASLNPWSYGYTF
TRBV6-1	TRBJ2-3	CASRLAGSDTQYF
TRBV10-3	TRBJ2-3	CAISETGTSTDTQYF
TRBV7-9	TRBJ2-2	CASSLVSPNTGELFF
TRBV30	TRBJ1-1	CAWSYTNRNTEAFF
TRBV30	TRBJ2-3	CAWSKLGPADTQYF
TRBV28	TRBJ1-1	CASCGHLNTEAFF
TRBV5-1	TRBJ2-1	CASTIQGANEQFF
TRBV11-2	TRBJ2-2	CASSDGTWNTGELFF
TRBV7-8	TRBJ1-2	CASSFYRDRDGYTF
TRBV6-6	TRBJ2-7	CASSYLRDRGLGEQYF
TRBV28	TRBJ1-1	CASSGRDSEAFF
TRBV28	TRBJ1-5	CASSTFFGQGSSQPQHF
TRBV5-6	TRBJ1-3	CASRLQGTGNTIYF
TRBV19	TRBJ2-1	CASSTFLSSEQFF
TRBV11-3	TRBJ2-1	CASSSGLAGRHEQFF
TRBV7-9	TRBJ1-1	CASRGQSNTEAFF